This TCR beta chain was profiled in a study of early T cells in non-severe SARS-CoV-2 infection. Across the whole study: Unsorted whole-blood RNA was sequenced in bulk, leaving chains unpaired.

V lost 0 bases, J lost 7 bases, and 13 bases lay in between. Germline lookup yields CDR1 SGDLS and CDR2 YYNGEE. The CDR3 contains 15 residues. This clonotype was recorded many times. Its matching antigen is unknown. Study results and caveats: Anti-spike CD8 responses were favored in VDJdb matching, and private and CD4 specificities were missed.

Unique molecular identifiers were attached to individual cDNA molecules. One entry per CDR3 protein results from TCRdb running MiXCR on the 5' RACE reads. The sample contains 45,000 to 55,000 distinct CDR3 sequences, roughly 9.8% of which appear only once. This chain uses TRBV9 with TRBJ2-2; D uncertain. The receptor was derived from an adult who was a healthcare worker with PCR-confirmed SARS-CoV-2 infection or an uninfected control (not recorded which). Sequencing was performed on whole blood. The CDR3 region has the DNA TGTGCCAGCAGCGTAGACGTATTCACGTTCGGGGAGCTGTTTTTT. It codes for CASSVDVFTFGELFF.